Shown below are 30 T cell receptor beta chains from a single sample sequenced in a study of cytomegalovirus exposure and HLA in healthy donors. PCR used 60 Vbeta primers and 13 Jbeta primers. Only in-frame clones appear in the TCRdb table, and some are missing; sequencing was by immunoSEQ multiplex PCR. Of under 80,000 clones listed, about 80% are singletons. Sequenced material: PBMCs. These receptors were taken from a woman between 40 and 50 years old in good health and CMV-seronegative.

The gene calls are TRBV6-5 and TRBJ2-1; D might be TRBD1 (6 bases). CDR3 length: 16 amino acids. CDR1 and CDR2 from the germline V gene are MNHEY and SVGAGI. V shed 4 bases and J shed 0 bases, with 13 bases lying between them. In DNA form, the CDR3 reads TGTGCCAGCAGTTCAGACAGGTTGAGCTCCTACAATGAGCAGTTCTTC. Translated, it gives CASSSDRLSSYNEQFF.

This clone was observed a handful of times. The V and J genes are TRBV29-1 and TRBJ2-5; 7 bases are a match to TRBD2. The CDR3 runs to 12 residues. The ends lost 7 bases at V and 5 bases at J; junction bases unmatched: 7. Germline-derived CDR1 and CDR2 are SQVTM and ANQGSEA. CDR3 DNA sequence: TGCAGCGCCGAGACTAGCCGGGAGACCCAGTACTTC. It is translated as CSAETSRETQYF. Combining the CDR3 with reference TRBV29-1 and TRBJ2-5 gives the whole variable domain SAVISQKPSRDICQRGTSLTIQCQVDSQVTMMFWYRQQPGQSLTLIATANQGSEATYESGFVIDKFPISRPNLTFSTLTVSNMSPEDSSIYLCSAETSRETQYFGPGTRLLVL.

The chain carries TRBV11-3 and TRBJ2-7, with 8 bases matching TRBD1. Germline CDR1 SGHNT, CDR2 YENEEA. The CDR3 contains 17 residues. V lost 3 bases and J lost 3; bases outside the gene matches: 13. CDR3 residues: CASSFILGQEFLYEQYF. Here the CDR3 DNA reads TGTGCCAGCAGCTTCATCCTGGGACAGGAATTCCTCTACGAGCAGTACTTC.

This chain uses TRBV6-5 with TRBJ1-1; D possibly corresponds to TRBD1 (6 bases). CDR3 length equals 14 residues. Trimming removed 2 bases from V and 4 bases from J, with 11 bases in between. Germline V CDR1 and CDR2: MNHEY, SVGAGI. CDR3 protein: CASSYGQRSTEAFF. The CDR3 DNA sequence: TGTGCCAGCAGTTACGGACAGAGGAGCACTGAAGCTTTCTTT.

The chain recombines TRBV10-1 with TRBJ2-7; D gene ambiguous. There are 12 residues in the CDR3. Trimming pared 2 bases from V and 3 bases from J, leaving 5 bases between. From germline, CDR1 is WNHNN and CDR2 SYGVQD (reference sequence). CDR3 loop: CASSENIYEQYF. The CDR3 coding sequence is TGCGCCAGCAGTGAGAACATCTACGAGCAGTACTTC.

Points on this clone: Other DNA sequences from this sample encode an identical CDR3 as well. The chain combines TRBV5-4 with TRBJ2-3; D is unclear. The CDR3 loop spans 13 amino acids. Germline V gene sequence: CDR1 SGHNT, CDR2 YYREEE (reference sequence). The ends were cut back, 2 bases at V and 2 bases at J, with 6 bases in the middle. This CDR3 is CASSLLNTDTQYF. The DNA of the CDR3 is TGTGCCAGCAGCTTATTAAACACAGATACGCAGTATTTT. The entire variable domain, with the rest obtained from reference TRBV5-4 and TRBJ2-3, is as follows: ETGVTQSPTHLIKTRGQQVTLRCSSQSGHNTVSWYQQALGQGPQFIFQYYREEENGRGNFPPRFSGLQFPNYSSELNVNALELDDSALYLCASSLLNTDTQYFGPGTRLTVL.

The CDR3 nucleotides are TGTGCCAGCACGAAGGGAGTCTACGAGCAGTACTTC. It specifies CASTKGVYEQYF. The chain links TRBV6-1 to TRBJ2-7, with D perhaps TRBD2 (5 bases). Trimming removed 7 bases at V and 3 bases at J, with 10 bases between. The germline V gene encodes CDR1 MNHNS and CDR2 SASEGT. CDR3 length: 12 amino acids.

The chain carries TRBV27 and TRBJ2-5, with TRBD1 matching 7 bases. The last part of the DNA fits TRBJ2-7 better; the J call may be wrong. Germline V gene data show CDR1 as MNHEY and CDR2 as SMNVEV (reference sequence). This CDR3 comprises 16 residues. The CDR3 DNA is TGTGCCAGCAGTTCCTGGACGAAGACAGGGTCCGGCGAGCAGTACTTC. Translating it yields CASSSWTKTGSGEQYF.

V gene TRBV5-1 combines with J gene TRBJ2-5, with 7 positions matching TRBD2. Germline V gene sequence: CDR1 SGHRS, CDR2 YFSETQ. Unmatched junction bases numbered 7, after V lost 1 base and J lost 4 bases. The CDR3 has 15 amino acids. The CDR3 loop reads CASSLSGIAGETQYF. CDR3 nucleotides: TGCGCCAGCAGCTTGAGCGGGATTGCAGGAGAGACCCAGTACTTC.

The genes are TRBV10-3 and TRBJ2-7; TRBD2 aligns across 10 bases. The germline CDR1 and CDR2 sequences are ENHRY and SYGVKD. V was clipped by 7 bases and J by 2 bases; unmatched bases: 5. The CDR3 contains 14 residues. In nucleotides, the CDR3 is TGTGCCATCAAGCGACTAGCGGGTCCCTACGAGCAGTACTTC. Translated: CAIKRLAGPYEQYF.

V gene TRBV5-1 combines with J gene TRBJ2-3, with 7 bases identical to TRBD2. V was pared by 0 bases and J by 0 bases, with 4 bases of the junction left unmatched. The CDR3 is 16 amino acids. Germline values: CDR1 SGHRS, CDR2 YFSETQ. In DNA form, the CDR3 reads TGCGCCAGCAGCTTGGAAGTTAGCGGGAGCACAGATACGCAGTATTTT. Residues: CASSLEVSGSTDTQYF.

The CDR3 DNA follows: TGCGCCAGCAGCTTGGCAGGGGATGGAAACACCATATATTTT. It codes for CASSLAGDGNTIYF. The gene calls are TRBV5-1 and TRBJ1-3; a possible D gene is TRBD1 (6 bases). Trimming took off 0 bases at V and 3 bases at J, with 7 bases between the two ends. Germline CDR1 reads SGHRS; CDR2 reads YFSETQ. CDR3 size: 14 residues.

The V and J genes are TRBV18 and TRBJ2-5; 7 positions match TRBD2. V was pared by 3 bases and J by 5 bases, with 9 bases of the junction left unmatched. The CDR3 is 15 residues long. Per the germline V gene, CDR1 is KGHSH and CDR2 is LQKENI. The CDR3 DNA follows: TGTGCCAGCTCACCGTACCGGGAGGCCTCCGAGACCCAGTACTTC. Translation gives CASSPYREASETQYF. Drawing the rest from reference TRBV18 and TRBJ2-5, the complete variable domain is NAGVMQNPRHLVRRRGQEARLRCSPMKGHSHVYWYRQLPEEGLKFMVYLQKENIIDESGMPKERFSAEFPKEGPSILRIQQVVRGDSAAYFCASSPYREASETQYFGPGTRLLVL.

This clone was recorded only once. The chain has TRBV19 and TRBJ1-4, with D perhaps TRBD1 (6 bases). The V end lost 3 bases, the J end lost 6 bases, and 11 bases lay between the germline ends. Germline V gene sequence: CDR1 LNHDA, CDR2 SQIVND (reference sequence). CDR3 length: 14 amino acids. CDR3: CASSIGGADEKLFF. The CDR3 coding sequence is TGTGCCAGTAGTATTGGGGGCGCGGATGAAAAACTGTTTTTT.

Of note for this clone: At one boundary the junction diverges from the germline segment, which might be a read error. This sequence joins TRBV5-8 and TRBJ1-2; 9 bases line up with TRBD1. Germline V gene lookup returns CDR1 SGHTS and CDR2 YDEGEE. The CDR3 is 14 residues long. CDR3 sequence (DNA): TGTGCCAGCAGCTTGGAGGGACAGGGCTATGGCCACACCTTC. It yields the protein CASSLEGQGYGHTF. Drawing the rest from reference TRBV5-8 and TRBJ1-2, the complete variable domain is EAGVTQSPTHLIKTRGQQATLRCSPISGHTSVYWYQQALGLGLQFLLWYDEGEERNRGNFPPRFSGRQFPNYSSELNVNALELEDSALYLCASSLEGQGYGHTFGSGTRLTVV.

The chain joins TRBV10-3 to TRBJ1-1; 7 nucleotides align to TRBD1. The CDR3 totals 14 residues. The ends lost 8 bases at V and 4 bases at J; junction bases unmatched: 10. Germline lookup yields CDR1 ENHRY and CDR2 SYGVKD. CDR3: CAIGRQGLSTEAFF. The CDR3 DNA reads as TGTGCCATCGGCCGACAGGGACTGAGCACTGAAGCTTTCTTT.

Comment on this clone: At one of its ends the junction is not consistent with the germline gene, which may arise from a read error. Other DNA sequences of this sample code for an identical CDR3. This CDR3 is CASSTLGTSGRAHTDTQYF. The CDR3 DNA is TGTGCCAGCAGTACACTCGGGACTAGCGGGAGGGCCCACACAGATACACAGTATTTT. V is TRBV28 and J is TRBJ2-3, with TRBD2 identical over 16 bases. The CDR3 extends over 19 amino acids. Germline V gene sequence: CDR1 MDHEN, CDR2 SYDVKM.

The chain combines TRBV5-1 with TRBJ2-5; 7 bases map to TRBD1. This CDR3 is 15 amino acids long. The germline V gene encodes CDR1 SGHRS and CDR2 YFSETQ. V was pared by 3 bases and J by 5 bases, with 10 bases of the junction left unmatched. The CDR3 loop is CASSWGTVQRETQYF. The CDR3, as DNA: TGCGCCAGCAGCTGGGGGACAGTACAACGGGAGACCCAGTACTTC.

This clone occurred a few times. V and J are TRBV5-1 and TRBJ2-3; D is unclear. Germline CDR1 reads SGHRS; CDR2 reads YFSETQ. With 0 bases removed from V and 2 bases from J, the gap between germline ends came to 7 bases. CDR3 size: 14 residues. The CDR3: CASSLDRPTDTQYF. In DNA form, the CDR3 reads TGCGCCAGCAGCTTGGACAGACCCACAGATACGCAGTATTTT.

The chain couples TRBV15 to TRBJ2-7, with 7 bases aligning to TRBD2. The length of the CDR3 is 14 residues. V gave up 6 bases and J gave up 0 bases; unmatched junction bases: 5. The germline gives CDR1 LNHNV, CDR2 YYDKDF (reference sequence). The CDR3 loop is CATRHSGFSYEQYF. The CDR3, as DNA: TGTGCCACCAGACATAGCGGGTTCTCCTACGAGCAGTACTTC.

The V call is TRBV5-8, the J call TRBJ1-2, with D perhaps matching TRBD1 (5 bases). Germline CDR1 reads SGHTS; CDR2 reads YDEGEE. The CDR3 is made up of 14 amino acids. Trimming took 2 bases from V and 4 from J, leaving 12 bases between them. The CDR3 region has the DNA TGTGCCAGCAGCTTCGGGGGTAACTTCTATGGCTACACCTTC. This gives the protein CASSFGGNFYGYTF.

The CDR3 here is CASSTGQFNEKLFF. For the CDR3, the DNA is TGTGCCAGCAGCACAGGACAGTTTAATGAAAAACTGTTTTTT. The V gene is TRBV9, the J gene TRBJ1-4; perhaps TRBD1 as D (6 bases). The CDR3 length is 14 residues. CDR1 and CDR2 from the germline V gene are SGDLS and YYNGEE. V was shortened by 4 bases and J by 4 bases, with 11 bases between the two germline ends.

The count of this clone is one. The CDR3 DNA reads as TGTGCCAGTACCATGACAGGGAACGAAAAACTGTTTTTT. Its translation: CASTMTGNEKLFF. V usage is TRBV19 and J usage is TRBJ1-4; 7 bases are a match to TRBD1. This CDR3 is 13 amino acids long. From germline, CDR1 is LNHDA and CDR2 SQIVND (reference sequence). The ends lost 7 bases at V and 8 bases at J; junction bases unmatched: 7.

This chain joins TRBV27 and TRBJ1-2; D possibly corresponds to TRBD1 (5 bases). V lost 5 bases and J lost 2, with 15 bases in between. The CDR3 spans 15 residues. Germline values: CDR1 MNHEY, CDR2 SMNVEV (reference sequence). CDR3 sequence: CASSGGWGENYGYTF. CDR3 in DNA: TGTGCCAGCAGTGGGGGTTGGGGGGAGAACTATGGCTACACCTTC.

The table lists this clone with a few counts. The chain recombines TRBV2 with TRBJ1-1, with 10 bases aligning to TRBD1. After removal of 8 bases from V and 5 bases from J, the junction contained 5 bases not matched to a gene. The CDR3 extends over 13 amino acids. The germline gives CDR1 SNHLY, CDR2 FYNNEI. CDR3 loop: CASGDRGRTEAFF. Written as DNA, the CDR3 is TGTGCCAGCGGCGACAGGGGGCGGACTGAAGCTTTCTTT.

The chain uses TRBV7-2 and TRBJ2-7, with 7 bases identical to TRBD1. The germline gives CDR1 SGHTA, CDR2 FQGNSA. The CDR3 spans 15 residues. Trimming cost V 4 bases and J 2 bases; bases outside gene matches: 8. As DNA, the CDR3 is TGTGCCAGCAGCTCCCGACAGGGTATCACCTACGAGCAGTACTTC. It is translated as CASSSRQGITYEQYF.

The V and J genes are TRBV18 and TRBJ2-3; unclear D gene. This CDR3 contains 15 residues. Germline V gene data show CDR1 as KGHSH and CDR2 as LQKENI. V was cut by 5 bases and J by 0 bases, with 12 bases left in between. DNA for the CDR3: TGTGCCAGCTCAGGTTACTTTTCTAGCACAGATACGCAGTATTTT. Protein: CASSGYFSSTDTQYF.

Here the CDR3 reads CASSPPATNEKLFF. CDR3 sequence (DNA): TGTGCCAGCTCACCTCCGGCAACTAATGAAAAACTGTTTTTT. This chain uses TRBV18 with TRBJ1-4; unclear D gene. This CDR3 has 14 residues. Germline CDR1 KGHSH, CDR2 LQKENI. Trimming left V 3 bases short and J 0 bases short, with 5 bases between.

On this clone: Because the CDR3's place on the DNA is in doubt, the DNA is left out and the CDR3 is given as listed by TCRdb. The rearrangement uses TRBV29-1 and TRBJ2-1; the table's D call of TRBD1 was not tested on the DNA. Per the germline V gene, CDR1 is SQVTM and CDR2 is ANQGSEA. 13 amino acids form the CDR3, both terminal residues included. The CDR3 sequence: CSVGEGILGQGLF.

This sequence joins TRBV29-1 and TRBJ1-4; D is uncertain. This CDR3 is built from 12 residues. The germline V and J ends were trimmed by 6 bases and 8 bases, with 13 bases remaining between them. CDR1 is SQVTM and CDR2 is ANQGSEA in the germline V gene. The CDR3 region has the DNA TGCAGCGTCTCCGGGGAGGACGAAAAACTGTTTTTT. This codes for CSVSGEDEKLFF.